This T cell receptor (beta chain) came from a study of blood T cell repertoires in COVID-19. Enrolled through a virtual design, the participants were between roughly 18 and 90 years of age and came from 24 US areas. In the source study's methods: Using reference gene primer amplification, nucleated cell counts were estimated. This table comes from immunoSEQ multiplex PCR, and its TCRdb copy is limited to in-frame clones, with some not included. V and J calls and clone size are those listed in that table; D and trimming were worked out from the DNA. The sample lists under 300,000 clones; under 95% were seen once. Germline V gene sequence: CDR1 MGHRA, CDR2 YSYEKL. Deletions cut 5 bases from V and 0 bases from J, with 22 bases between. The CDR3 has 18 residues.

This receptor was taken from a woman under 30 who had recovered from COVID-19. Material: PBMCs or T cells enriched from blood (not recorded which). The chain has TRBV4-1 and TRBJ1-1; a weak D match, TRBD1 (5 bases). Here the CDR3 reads CASSESEEGWEMNTEAFF. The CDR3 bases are TGCGCCAGCAGCGAAAGCGAGGAGGGGTGGGAAATGAACACTGAAGCTTTCTTT.